These 10 T cell receptor beta chains share one sample of origin, sequenced in a study of glioma-infiltrating T cells. Amplification of TCR alpha and beta CDR3 regions from RNA used iRepertoire nested multiplex PCR. TCRdb ran MiXCR on the multiplex PCR reads and lists one entry per CDR3 protein. Of around 120,000 distinct CDR3 sequences listed, 24% were seen once; the top ten hold 25% to 30%. Material for sequencing was glioma tissue, nonneoplastic brain tissue, or PBMCs (not recorded which). The receptors derive from a human donor with low-grade glioma or glioblastoma, undergoing nonglioma brain surgery, or in good health (not recorded which).

The rearrangement joins TRBV2 to TRBJ2-6, with 8 bases lining up with TRBD1. Germline V gene sequence: CDR1 SNHLY, CDR2 FYNNEI. V dropped 10 bases and J dropped 0; count of bases not matched to a gene: 14. CDR3 length equals 18 residues. As DNA, the CDR3 is TGTGCCACTCAATTATCAGGGGGCCCGCTCTCTGGGGCCAACGTCCTGACTTTC. Translation: CATQLSGGPLSGANVLTF.

In its sample, this clonotype was seen many times. The V gene is TRBV7-9, the J gene TRBJ1-1, with 7 positions matching TRBD1. CDR1 is SEHNR and CDR2 is FQNEAQ in the germline V gene (reference sequence). The CDR3 length is 14 residues. The trim removed 3 bases at V and 1 base at J, leaving 2 bases unmatched. The CDR3 reads CASSFDRANTEAFF. CDR3 sequence (DNA): TGTGCCAGCAGCTTCGACAGGGCGAACACTGAAGCTTTCTTT.

Points on this clonotype: A much larger clone is a single base away; this may be a read error. The chain uses TRBV9 and TRBJ1-1; D gene ambiguous. Germline CDR1 SGDLS, CDR2 YYNGEE. The CDR3 sequence is 14 residues long. V lost 5 bases and J 1 base, leaving 12 bases between the germline ends. In DNA form, the CDR3 reads TGTGCCAGCAGACCCTATTTAAGGAACACTGAAGCTTTCTTT. Translation gives CASRPYLRNTEAFF.

This clonotype was detected many times. The chain couples TRBV20-1 to TRBJ2-1, with D unresolved. The CDR3 is 12 amino acids. From germline, CDR1 is DFQATT and CDR2 SNEGSKA (reference sequence). With 6 bases removed from V and 4 bases from J, the gap between germline ends came to 10 bases. In nucleotides, the CDR3 is TGCAGTGCGTCCAAAGCGTACAATGAGCAGTTCTTC. Amino acid sequence: CSASKAYNEQFF.

This clonotype was found many times. This rearrangement joins TRBV24-1 to TRBJ2-5; possibly TRBD1 for D (6 bases). The CDR3 is made up of 14 amino acids. CDR1 is KGHDR, CDR2 SFDVKD, per germline. Between the trimmed V and J ends, which lost 4 bases and 4 bases, there was a span of 12 bases. CDR3 residues: CATSEGALRETQYF. The CDR3 DNA is TGTGCCACCAGTGAGGGGGCTCTCCGAGAGACCCAGTACTTC.

A few counts support this clonotype. The CDR3 protein is CASSPPGQGSPEAFF. The CDR3 nucleotides are TGTGCCAGCTCACCGCCGGGACAGGGATCCCCTGAAGCTTTCTTT. The chain employs TRBV18 and TRBJ1-1; 9 nucleotides align to TRBD1. Unmatched junction bases numbered 8, after V lost 3 bases and J lost 6 bases. This CDR3 region has 15 residues. CDR1 and CDR2 from the germline V gene are KGHSH and LQKENI.

This rearrangement joins TRBV28 to TRBJ2-1; no definite D call. The CDR3 runs to 14 residues. V was clipped by 5 bases and J by 6 bases, with 14 bases between them. Germline V lookup: CDR1 MDHEN, CDR2 SYDVKM. The CDR3 region is CASSEPPRGNEQFF. DNA of the CDR3: TGTGCCAGCAGTGAACCCCCCAGAGGCAATGAGCAGTTCTTC. Using reference TRBV28 and TRBJ2-1 for the parts outside the CDR3, the full variable domain is DVKVTQSSRYLVKRTGEKVFLECVQDMDHENMFWYRQDPGLGLRLIYFSYDVKMKEKGDIPEGYSVSREKKERFSLILESASTNQTSMYLCASSEPPRGNEQFFGPGTRLTVL.

The gene calls are TRBV6-2 or TRBV6-3 and TRBJ2-3; TRBD2 matches at 12 bases. This CDR3 has 16 amino acids. Per the germline V gene, CDR1 is MNHEY and CDR2 is SVGEGT. The V segment lost 2 bases and the J segment 4 bases; nucleotides outside the gene matches: 4. CDR3: CASSYLAGGRADTQYF. In DNA form, the CDR3 reads TGTGCCAGCAGTTACCTAGCGGGGGGGCGGGCAGATACGCAGTATTTT.

This chain connects TRBV29-1 to TRBJ1-1, with 8 bases identical to TRBD1. The V segment lost 8 bases and the J segment 4 bases; nucleotides outside the gene matches: 9. Looked up from germline, CDR1 is SQVTM and CDR2 is ANQGSEA. The CDR3 contains 13 residues. This CDR3 reads CSPGGQGGTEAFF. The CDR3 DNA reads as TGCAGCCCAGGAGGACAGGGTGGCACTGAAGCTTTCTTT. Supplemented by reference TRBV29-1 and TRBJ1-1, the full variable domain reads SAVISQKPSRDICQRGTSLTIQCQVDSQVTMMFWYRQQPGQSLTLIATANQGSEATYESGFVIDKFPISRPNLTFSTLTVSNMSPEDSSIYLCSPGGQGGTEAFFGQGTRLTVV.

This clonotype was observed at least ten times. The chain links TRBV6-2 or TRBV6-3 to TRBJ1-1; D is perhaps TRBD1 (5 bases). CDR1 is MNHEY and CDR2 is SVGEGT in the germline V gene. Trimming left V 2 bases short and J 0 bases short, with 10 bases between. This CDR3 has 15 residues. In DNA, the CDR3 is TGTGCCAGCAGTTACGGGGCCACCATGAACACTGAAGCTTTCTTT. Translated: CASSYGATMNTEAFF.